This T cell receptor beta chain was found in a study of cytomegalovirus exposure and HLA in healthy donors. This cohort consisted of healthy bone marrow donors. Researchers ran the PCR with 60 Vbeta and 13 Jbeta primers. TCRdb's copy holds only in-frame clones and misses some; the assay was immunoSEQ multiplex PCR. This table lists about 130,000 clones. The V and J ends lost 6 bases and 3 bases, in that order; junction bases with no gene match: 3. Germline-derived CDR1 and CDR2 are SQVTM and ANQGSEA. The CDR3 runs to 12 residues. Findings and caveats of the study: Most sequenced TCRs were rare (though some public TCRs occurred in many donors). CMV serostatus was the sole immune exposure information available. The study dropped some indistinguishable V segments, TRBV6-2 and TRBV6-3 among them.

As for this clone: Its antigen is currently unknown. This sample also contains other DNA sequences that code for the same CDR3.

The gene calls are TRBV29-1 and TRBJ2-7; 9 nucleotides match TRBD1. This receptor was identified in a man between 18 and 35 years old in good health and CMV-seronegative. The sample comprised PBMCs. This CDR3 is CSVGTGIYEQYF. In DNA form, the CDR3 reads TGCAGCGTGGGGACAGGGATCTACGAGCAGTACTTC.